Listed below are T cell receptor beta chains from one sample, sequenced in a study of T cell responses to AZD1222 COVID-19 vaccine. Generated by immunoSEQ multiplex PCR, the TCRdb table keeps only in-frame clones and is missing some. Of 110,000 or so clones listed, around 85% were seen once; the top ten hold over 8%. The sequencing here drew on peripheral blood, taken on day 0 of AZD1222 vaccination. These receptor sequences come from an adult in good health. Each CDR3 is given with its conserved first and last residue. The order of the fields is D gene, clone size, J gene, V gene, CDR3 DNA, CDR3 protein. The D gene is left open where the match is weak. Size is stated for part of the rows, as once, few or many counts, or as a class when the clone is expanded.

D: TRBD1; size: -; J: TRBJ1-2; V: TRBV6-1; DNA: TGTGCCAGCAGTGAGGGACAGGCTCCAAACTATGGCTACACCTTC; CDR3: CASSEGQAPNYGYTF
D: -; size: once; J: TRBJ1-6; V: TRBV12-3/TRBV12-4; DNA: TGTGCCAGCAGTTTCGGGTCCTCACCCCTCCACTTT; CDR3: CASSFGSSPLHF
D: -; size: -; J: TRBJ2-7; V: TRBV6-5; DNA: TGTGCCAGCAGTTCCACTAACTCCTACGAGCAGTACTTC; CDR3: CASSSTNSYEQYF
D: -; size: -; J: TRBJ2-5; V: TRBV11-3; DNA: TGTGCCAGCAGCTTAGGTCGGGCGGAGACCCAGTACTTC; CDR3: CASSLGRAETQYF
D: -; size: -; J: TRBJ2-5; V: TRBV28; DNA: TGTGCCAGCAGTTTGGGCCACAGGACCTTTCAAGAGACCCAGTACTTC; CDR3: CASSLGHRTFQETQYF
D: TRBD2; size: few; J: TRBJ2-5; V: TRBV28; DNA: TGTGCCAGCAGCCCAAGAGGGGAGGGCCTAGAGACCCAGTACTTC; CDR3: CASSPRGEGLETQYF
D: TRBD1; size: -; J: TRBJ2-2; V: TRBV19; DNA: TGTGCCAGTAGTGGGACAGGGGGCGGGTACACCGGGGAGCTGTTTTTT; CDR3: CASSGTGGGYTGELFF
D: -; size: -; J: TRBJ1-5; V: TRBV25-1; DNA: TGTGCCATAGCGAGGGCCGTCGGCCGGGCTCAGCCCCAGCATTTT; CDR3: CAIARAVGRAQPQHF
D: -; size: -; J: TRBJ1-1; V: TRBV24-1; DNA: TGTGCCACCAGTTCGACGGATAACACTGAAGCTTTCTTT; CDR3: CATSSTDNTEAFF
D: -; size: -; J: TRBJ1-1; V: TRBV3-1/TRBV3-2; DNA: TGTGCCAGCAGCCCTGGACAAGCGAACACTGAAGCTTTCTTT; CDR3: CASSPGQANTEAFF
D: -; size: -; J: TRBJ2-7; V: TRBV3-1/TRBV3-2; DNA: TGTGCCAGCAGCCAAGACCCGACTGTGTACGAGCAGTACTTC; CDR3: CASSQDPTVYEQYF
D: TRBD2; size: -; J: TRBJ2-1; V: TRBV30; DNA: TGTGCCTGGAGTGCCGCTGCGACTAGCGGGACCGTCAAGCAGTTCTTC; CDR3: CAWSAAATSGTVKQFF
D: -; size: -; J: TRBJ1-1; V: TRBV24-1; DNA: TGTGCCACCAGGGGGGCTGGGAACACTGAAGCTTTCTTT; CDR3: CATRGAGNTEAFF
D: -; size: -; J: TRBJ2-7; V: TRBV18; DNA: TGTGCCAGCTCACCAGGGAGGGGGCGCGACGAGCAGTACTTC; CDR3: CASSPGRGRDEQYF